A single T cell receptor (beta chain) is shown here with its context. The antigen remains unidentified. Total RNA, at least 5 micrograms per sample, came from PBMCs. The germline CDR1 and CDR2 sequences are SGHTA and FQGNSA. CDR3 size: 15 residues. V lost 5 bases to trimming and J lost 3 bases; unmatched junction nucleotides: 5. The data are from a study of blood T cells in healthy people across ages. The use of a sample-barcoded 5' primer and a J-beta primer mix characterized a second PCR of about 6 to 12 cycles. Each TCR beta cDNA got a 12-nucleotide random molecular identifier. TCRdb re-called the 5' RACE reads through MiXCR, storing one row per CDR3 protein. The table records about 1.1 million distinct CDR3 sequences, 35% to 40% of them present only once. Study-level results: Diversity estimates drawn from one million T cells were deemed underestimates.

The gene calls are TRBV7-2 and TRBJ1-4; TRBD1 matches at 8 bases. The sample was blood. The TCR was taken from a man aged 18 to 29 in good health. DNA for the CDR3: TGTGCCAGCAGCCTCCAGGGACAGGCTAATGAAAAACTGTTTTTT. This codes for CASSLQGQANEKLFF.